This entry concerns a single T cell receptor beta chain. The sample is drawn from a study of blood T cell repertoires in COVID-19. CDR1 and CDR2 (germline): SGHRS, YFSETQ. V lost 0 bases and J lost 6, with 25 bases in between. There are 19 residues in the CDR3. Here immunoSEQ multiplex PCR was the method, and the copy in TCRdb shows in-frame clones only, minus some. The sample comprises roughly 42,000 clones, around 83% of which are singletons, and roughly an eighth rests with the top ten. The TCR sequence derives from a woman in her seventies in a cohort sampled during active COVID-19. The specimen sequenced was peripheral blood. This chain links TRBV5-1 with TRBJ2-1, with a tentative D call TRBD2 (6 bases). In nucleotides, the CDR3 is TGCGCCAGCAGCTTGGACCCCGGGACCACGGACTATAGAGGCAATGAGCAGTTCTTC. Translated, it gives CASSLDPGTTDYRGNEQFF.